Listed below are T cell receptor beta chains from one sample, sequenced in a study of blood T cell repertoires in COVID-19. The assay was immunoSEQ multiplex PCR, and TCRdb's table has in-frame clones only and misses some. This table holds under 200,000 clones, about 90% found once. The specimen was PBMCs or T cells enriched from blood (not recorded which). These receptors were collected from a woman between 45 and 60 years old who had recovered from COVID-19. CDR3s include the opening cysteine and the closing phenylalanine or tryptophan. Each record gives: D gene, V gene, J gene, clone size, CDR3 protein, CDR3 DNA. A D gene is named only where the DNA matches it firmly. Rows give clone size only sometimes, using once, few, many, or a class for an expanded clone.

d_gene: TRBD1
v_gene: TRBV2
j_gene: TRBJ1-5
abundance: -
CDR3aa: CASSESRGYNQPQHF
CDR3nt: TGTGCCAGCAGTGAAAGCAGGGGGTACAATCAGCCCCAGCATTTT

d_gene: TRBD2
v_gene: TRBV29-1
j_gene: TRBJ2-3
abundance: -
CDR3aa: CSVGGDFTPDTQYF
CDR3nt: TGCAGCGTGGGGGGGGACTTCACGCCAGATACGCAGTATTTT

d_gene: -
v_gene: TRBV7-2
j_gene: TRBJ2-1
abundance: -
CDR3aa: CASSSSGGYEQFF
CDR3nt: TGTGCCAGCAGCTCCTCTGGGGGCTATGAGCAGTTCTTC

d_gene: TRBD2
v_gene: TRBV4-1
j_gene: TRBJ2-3
abundance: few
CDR3aa: CASSRGTSGSTDTQYF
CDR3nt: TGCGCCAGCAGCCGAGGGACTAGCGGGAGCACAGATACGCAGTATTTT

d_gene: -
v_gene: TRBV7-2
j_gene: TRBJ1-5
abundance: -
CDR3aa: CASRRDINQPQHF
CDR3nt: TGTGCCAGCAGACGGGACATTAATCAGCCCCAGCATTTT

d_gene: TRBD1
v_gene: TRBV9
j_gene: TRBJ1-2
abundance: -
CDR3aa: CASSPTGTGGADYGYTF
CDR3nt: TGTGCCAGCAGCCCAACCGGGACAGGGGGCGCGGACTATGGCTACACCTTC

d_gene: -
v_gene: TRBV9
j_gene: TRBJ1-2
abundance: once
CDR3aa: CASSVGRAGDYGYTF
CDR3nt: TGTGCCAGCAGCGTAGGGAGGGCAGGTGACTATGGCTACACCTTC

d_gene: TRBD2
v_gene: TRBV18
j_gene: TRBJ2-7
abundance: -
CDR3aa: CASSPPGLAAYEQYF
CDR3nt: TGTGCCAGCTCACCTCCGGGACTAGCAGCCTACGAGCAGTACTTC

d_gene: -
v_gene: TRBV7-9
j_gene: TRBJ1-1
abundance: -
CDR3aa: CASSSADIYTEAFF
CDR3nt: TGTGCCAGCAGCTCGGCAGACATCTACACTGAAGCTTTCTTT

d_gene: TRBD2
v_gene: TRBV27
j_gene: TRBJ2-3
abundance: -
CDR3aa: CASTRLAGGTDTQYF
CDR3nt: TGTGCCAGCACCAGACTAGCGGGTGGCACAGATACGCAGTATTTT

d_gene: TRBD1
v_gene: TRBV11-3
j_gene: TRBJ1-6
abundance: -
CDR3aa: CASSWRQGSRSPLHF
CDR3nt: TGTGCCAGCAGCTGGCGACAGGGGTCCCGCTCACCCCTCCACTTT

d_gene: -
v_gene: TRBV20-1
j_gene: TRBJ2-1
abundance: -
CDR3aa: CSATEGEQFF
CDR3nt: TGCAGTGCTACGGAGGGTGAGCAGTTCTTC

d_gene: -
v_gene: TRBV5-4
j_gene: TRBJ2-3
abundance: -
CDR3aa: CASSLASGGADTQYF
CDR3nt: TGTGCCAGCAGCTTGGCTTCGGGGGGCGCAGATACGCAGTATTTT

d_gene: TRBD2
v_gene: TRBV30
j_gene: TRBJ2-1
abundance: -
CDR3aa: CAWSGVGLARRWQFF
CDR3nt: TGTGCCTGGAGTGGTGTGGGACTAGCCCGCCGTTGGCAGTTCTTC

d_gene: TRBD2
v_gene: TRBV7-2
j_gene: TRBJ2-3
abundance: -
CDR3aa: CASSPRLASTDTQYF
CDR3nt: TGTGCCAGCAGCCCAAGACTAGCGAGCACAGATACGCAGTATTTT

d_gene: -
v_gene: TRBV7-2
j_gene: TRBJ2-2
abundance: -
CDR3aa: CASSYALGATGELFF
CDR3nt: TGTGCCAGCAGCTATGCTTTGGGCGCCACCGGGGAGCTGTTTTTT